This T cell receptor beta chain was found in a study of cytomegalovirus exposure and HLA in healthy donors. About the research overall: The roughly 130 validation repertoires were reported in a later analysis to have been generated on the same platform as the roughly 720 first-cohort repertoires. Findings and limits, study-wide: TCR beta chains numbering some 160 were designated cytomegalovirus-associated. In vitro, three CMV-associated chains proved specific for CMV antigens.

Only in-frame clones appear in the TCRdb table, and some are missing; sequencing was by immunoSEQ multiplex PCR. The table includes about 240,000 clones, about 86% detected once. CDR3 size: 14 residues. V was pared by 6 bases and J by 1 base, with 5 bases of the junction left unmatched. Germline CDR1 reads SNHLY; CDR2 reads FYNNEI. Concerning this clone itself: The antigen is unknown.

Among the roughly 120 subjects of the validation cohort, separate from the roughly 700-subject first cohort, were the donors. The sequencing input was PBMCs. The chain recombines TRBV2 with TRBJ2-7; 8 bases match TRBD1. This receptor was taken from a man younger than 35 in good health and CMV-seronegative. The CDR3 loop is CASREYRGSYEQYF. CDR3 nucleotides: TGTGCCAGCAGGGAATACAGGGGGTCCTACGAGCAGTACTTC.